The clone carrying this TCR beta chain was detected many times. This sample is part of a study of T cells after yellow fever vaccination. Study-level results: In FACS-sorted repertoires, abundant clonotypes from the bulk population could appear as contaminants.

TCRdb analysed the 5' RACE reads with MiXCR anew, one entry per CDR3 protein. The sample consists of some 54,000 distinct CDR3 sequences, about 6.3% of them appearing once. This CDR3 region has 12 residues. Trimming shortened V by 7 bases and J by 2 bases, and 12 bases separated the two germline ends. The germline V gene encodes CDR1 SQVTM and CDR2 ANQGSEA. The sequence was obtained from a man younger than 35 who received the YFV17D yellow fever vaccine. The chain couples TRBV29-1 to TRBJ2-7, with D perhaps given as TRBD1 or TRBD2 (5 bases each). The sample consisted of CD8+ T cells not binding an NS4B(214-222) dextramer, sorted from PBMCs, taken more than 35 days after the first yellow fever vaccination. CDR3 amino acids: CSAGTDTYEQYF. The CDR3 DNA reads TGCAGCGCCGGGACGGACACCTACGAGCAGTACTTC.